The rows below give T cell receptor beta chains drawn from one sample of a study of OX40 agonist ivuxolimab in advanced cancers. Repertoires were generated with immunoSEQ multiplex PCR, while TCRdb's copy carries only in-frame clones and drops some. The sample shows over 70,000 clones, 89% of them seen only once. Sample: CD4+ or CD8+ T cells sorted from blood, taken in a trial of the OX40 agonist ivuxolimab. All receptors come from an adult with an advanced solid tumor such as melanoma, head and neck, liver or kidney cancer. The conserved cysteine and the conserved F or W are not part of the CDR3 here. Not every row has a clone size; where given, it reads once, few, many or a size class.

CDR3 protein | clone size | J gene | V gene
ASSPQAGEKLF | - | TRBJ1-4 | TRBV4-1
ASRNPISYNEQF | - | TRBJ2-1 | TRBV2
ASGGPYEQY | once | TRBJ2-7 | TRBV6-5
ASIGTPPSTHTEAF | - | TRBJ1-1 | TRBV21-1
ASSLGPGLNYGYT | - | TRBJ1-2 | TRBV5-1
ASSSEPGTGGNYGYT | once | TRBJ1-2 | TRBV28
ASSLEVTGYYGYT | once | TRBJ1-2 | TRBV14
ARGVRTVTGELF | - | TRBJ2-2 | TRBV21-1
ASRAGLWGDEQY | - | TRBJ2-7 | TRBV6-6
ASSLGLVNTEAF | - | TRBJ1-1 | TRBV5-4
ASSTNGVTGELF | - | TRBJ2-2 | TRBV19
AWSGQGARY | few | TRBJ2-7 | TRBV30
ASSYSMVGEQY | - | TRBJ2-7 | TRBV6-6
ASSYSPGRRQETQY | - | TRBJ2-5 | TRBV6-5
ASSVRPEQF | - | TRBJ2-1 | TRBV2
ASSSGQGIYGYT | - | TRBJ1-2 | TRBV9
ASRGQAIGNTEAF | - | TRBJ1-1 | TRBV6-5
ASGSNFGQF | - | TRBJ2-1 | TRBV12-5
ASSPQYNEQF | - | TRBJ2-1 | TRBV7-9
ASTKNSGYNEQF | - | TRBJ2-1 | TRBV6-5
ASSAGTSGNSYEQY | - | TRBJ2-7 | TRBV2
AWSVPYTGGKDLF | - | TRBJ1-4 | TRBV30
ASTEPHGTGNNEQF | - | TRBJ2-1 | TRBV10-2
ASGREGNSPLH | - | TRBJ1-6 | TRBV2
ASSPSTGRGDTQY | - | TRBJ2-3 | TRBV28
ATVDLSTDTQY | - | TRBJ2-3 | TRBV28
ASSVAPSGGQETQY | - | TRBJ2-5 | TRBV9
AWSVTPGSTDTQY | - | TRBJ2-3 | TRBV30
ASSLAVETQY | - | TRBJ2-5 | TRBV7-8
ASSEVGQAIQETQY | once | TRBJ2-5 | TRBV6-1
ASSLRVGSEQF | - | TRBJ2-1 | TRBV7-3
ASGTPNSYGYT | - | TRBJ1-2 | TRBV19
ASDVLGGPRDTQY | - | TRBJ2-3 | TRBV5-6
AISADGGTGELF | - | TRBJ2-2 | TRBV10-3
AISGQSTGKVTEAF | - | TRBJ1-1 | TRBV10-3
AGMDTGELF | - | TRBJ2-2 | TRBV30
ASSLQPLRAETQY | - | TRBJ2-5 | TRBV27
AWSVPAKQNQPQH | - | TRBJ1-5 | TRBV30
ASSIGAAVATNEKLF | - | TRBJ1-4 | TRBV19
ASRPGLAATDTQY | - | TRBJ2-3 | TRBV7-2
ASSPRLAGVRETQY | - | TRBJ2-5 | TRBV9
ASSAAGLAGGETQY | once | TRBJ2-5 | TRBV28
ASSKGVAGTSETQY | few | TRBJ2-5 | TRBV4-1
AWSLAHPSLSNQPQH | once | TRBJ1-5 | TRBV30
ASTPTGGHRRNTEAF | once | TRBJ1-1 | TRBV28
ASRAGTGINYGYT | - | TRBJ1-2 | TRBV6-5
ASSLAYRGDYGYT | once | TRBJ1-2 | TRBV5-4
ASSAGTVTNTGELF | - | TRBJ2-2 | TRBV6-4
ASGLGTPGELF | - | TRBJ2-2 | TRBV2
ASSLVVSGTGGYAGELF | - | TRBJ2-2 | TRBV13
ASSVAEGSWYEQY | - | TRBJ2-7 | TRBV9
ASRRTGVVNIQY | - | TRBJ2-4 | TRBV6-5
AISEAHTEAF | few | TRBJ1-1 | TRBV10-3
ASNQNTGELF | - | TRBJ2-2 | TRBV19
ASSRTNIDTQY | - | TRBJ2-3 | TRBV11-3
ASSLLGGNQPQH | - | TRBJ1-5 | TRBV28
ASSIFGRARTGELF | - | TRBJ2-2 | TRBV19
ASRPPGSRLSYEQY | - | TRBJ2-7 | TRBV7-2
ASSSMGQGTGELF | - | TRBJ2-2 | TRBV5-1
ASSTETGGRYEQY | - | TRBJ2-7 | TRBV19